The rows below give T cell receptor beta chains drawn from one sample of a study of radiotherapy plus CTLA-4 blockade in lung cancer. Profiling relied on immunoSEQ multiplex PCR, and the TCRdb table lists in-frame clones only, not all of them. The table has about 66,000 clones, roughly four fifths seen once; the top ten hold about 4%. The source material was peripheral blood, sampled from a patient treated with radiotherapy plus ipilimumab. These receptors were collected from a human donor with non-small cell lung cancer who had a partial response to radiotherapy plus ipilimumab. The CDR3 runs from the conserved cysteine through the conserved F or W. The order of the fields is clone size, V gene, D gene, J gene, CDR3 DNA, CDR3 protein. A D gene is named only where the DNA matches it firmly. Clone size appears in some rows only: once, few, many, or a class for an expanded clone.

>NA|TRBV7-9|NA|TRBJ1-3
TGTGCCAGCAGCTCTGGGGGGGTTCCTGGAAACACCATATATTTT
CASSSGGVPGNTIYF
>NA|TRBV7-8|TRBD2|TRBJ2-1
TGTGCCAGCAGCCTAGCGGAGGTAGAGCAGTTCTTC
CASSLAEVEQFF
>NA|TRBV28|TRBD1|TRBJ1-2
TGTGCCACCCCCTCAGGGGGCAACTATGGCTACACCTTC
CATPSGGNYGYTF
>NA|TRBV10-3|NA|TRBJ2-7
TGTGCCATCAGCCCCGGGAATTCCTACGAGCAGTACTTC
CAISPGNSYEQYF
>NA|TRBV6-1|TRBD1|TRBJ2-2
TGTGCCAGCAGGGGGGACAGGGGGCTGACCGGGGAGCTGTTTTTT
CASRGDRGLTGELFF
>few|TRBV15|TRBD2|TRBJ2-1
TGTGCCACCAGCAGGGGTTCCGGGACTAGCGGGAATGAGCAGTTCTTC
CATSRGSGTSGNEQFF
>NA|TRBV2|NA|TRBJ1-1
TGTGCCAGCATCCGGTCTGCTACTGAAGCTTTCTTT
CASIRSATEAFF
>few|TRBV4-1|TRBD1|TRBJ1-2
TGCGCCAGCAGCCAACGACAGGGTGATGGCTACACCTTC
CASSQRQGDGYTF
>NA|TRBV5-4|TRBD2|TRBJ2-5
TGTGCCAGCAGGCGGACTAGCGGGAGGCGGCAAGAGACCCAGTACTTC
CASRRTSGRRQETQYF
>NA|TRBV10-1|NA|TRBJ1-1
TGCGCCAGCAGGGAAAATCAATCAGGGGAAGCTTTCTTT
CASRENQSGEAFF
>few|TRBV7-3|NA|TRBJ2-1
TGTGCCAGCAGCCTAAATAGGGGTGAGCAGTTCTTC
CASSLNRGEQFF
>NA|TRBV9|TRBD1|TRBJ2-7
TGTGCCAGCAACCCGGGACAGGGTAACGGCGAGCAGTACTTC
CASNPGQGNGEQYF
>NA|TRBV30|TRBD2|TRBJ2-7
TGTGCCCATGAAATTATAGCGGGAGTAATCGACGAGCAGTACTTC
CAHEIIAGVIDEQYF
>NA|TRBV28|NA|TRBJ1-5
TGTGCTACCAGTCCGGGGGGAAGCAATCAGCCCCAGCATTTT
CATSPGGSNQPQHF
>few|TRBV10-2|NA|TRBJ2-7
TGCGCCAGCAGACAAGGGAGTACCTACGAGCAGTACTTC
CASRQGSTYEQYF
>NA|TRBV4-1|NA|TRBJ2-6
TGCGCCAGCAGCCAACTCCTAGCTTCCCAAGGGTCTGGGGCCAACGTCCTGACTTTC
CASSQLLASQGSGANVLTF
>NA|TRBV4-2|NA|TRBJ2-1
TGTGCCAGCAGCCTTCAGGTTAGCGCAACGATCGAGCAGTTCTTC
CASSLQVSATIEQFF
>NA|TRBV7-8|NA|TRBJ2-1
TGTGCCAGCAGCTCAGGTGGGACTCTCCCGGGGAATGAGCAGTTCTTC
CASSSGGTLPGNEQFF
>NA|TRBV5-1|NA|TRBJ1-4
TGCGCCAGCAGCGCCGGGGTGGGGGAAAAACTGTTTTTT
CASSAGVGEKLFF
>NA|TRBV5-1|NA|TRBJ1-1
TGCGCCAGCAGCTTGGATTTCGGGAGGACTGAAGCTTTCTTT
CASSLDFGRTEAFF
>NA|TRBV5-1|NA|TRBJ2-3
TGCGCCAGCAGCTTGGATACGGGAGCAGATACGCAGTATTTT
CASSLDTGADTQYF
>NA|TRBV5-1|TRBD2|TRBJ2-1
TGCGCCAGCAGCTTGTCAGCGGGAGGAATGTACAATGAGCAGTTCTTC
CASSLSAGGMYNEQFF
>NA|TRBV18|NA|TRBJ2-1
TGTGCCAGCTCACCGATCGAGGGTGAGCAGTTCTTC
CASSPIEGEQFF
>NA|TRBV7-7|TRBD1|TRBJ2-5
TGTGCCAGCAGCGAAAGGGACAGGGGGCGGACCCAGTACTTC
CASSERDRGRTQYF
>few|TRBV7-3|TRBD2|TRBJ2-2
TGTGCCAGCAGCTTGGGGACTAGCGTCGGAACCGGGGAGCTGTTTTTT
CASSLGTSVGTGELFF
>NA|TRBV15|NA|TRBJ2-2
TGTGCCACCAGCAGAGTATTGGGGCGGGGACGTCACGGGGAGCTGTTTTTT
CATSRVLGRGRHGELFF
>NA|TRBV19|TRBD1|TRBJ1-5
TGTGCCAGTAGTATGACAGGGGGTGTACAGCCCCAGCATTTT
CASSMTGGVQPQHF
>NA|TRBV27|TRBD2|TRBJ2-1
TGTGCCAGCAGTCGAAGGGGGACTAGCGGGAGCAATGAGCAGTTCTTC
CASSRRGTSGSNEQFF
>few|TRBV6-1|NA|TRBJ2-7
TGTGCCAGCAGTGAGTACGGCTACGAGCAGTACTTC
CASSEYGYEQYF
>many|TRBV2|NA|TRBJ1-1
TGTGCCAGCAGTTTCATGAACACTGAAGCTTTCTTT
CASSFMNTEAFF
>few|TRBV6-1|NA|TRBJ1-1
TGTGCCAGCACGCCGTACGGGGTGGACACTGAAGCTTTCTTT
CASTPYGVDTEAFF
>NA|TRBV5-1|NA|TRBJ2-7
TGCGCCAGCAGCTTGGTCGCAGGGGACTCCTACGAGCAGTACTTC
CASSLVAGDSYEQYF